This TCR beta chain was documented in a study of identical twins listed by TCRdb under 2016. In terms of the full investigation: The study deep-sequenced TCR alpha and beta repertoires from monozygotic twins, unrelated adults of various ages and cord blood to test whether fetal clonotypes persist. To rule out contamination, the twin experiments were replicated at different times with different library preparation protocols. The full study reports these points: Compared with coincidental sharing between unrelated individuals, an excess of low generation-probability sequences was observed among out-of-frame TCR alpha sequences shared between twins. Abundant cord blood beta clonotypes carried fewer insertions; young adult naive repertoires showed a weaker similar trend, while memory repertoires showed none. Because the same donors could not be followed over many years, the conclusions relied on cross-sectional statistical analysis. Invariant T cells such as MAIT and iNKT could partly confound zero-insertion analyses, although diverse VJ usage argued against such confounding for most clonotypes. A weaker excess of twin sharing was found in beta out-of-frame sequences because the signal-to-noise ratio was lowered by fewer shared sequences. Out-of-frame TCR alpha sharing in monozygotic twins was systematically underestimated by recombination models, whereas sharing between unrelated individuals was in agreement with the recombination models.

The cysteine opens and the phenylalanine closes a CDR3 of 15 amino acids. Only the CDR3 portion is preserved as DNA: 45 bases, with reading frame beginning at the first base. V and J are truncated by 7 bases and 4 bases respectively, leaving an intervening sequence of 18 bases. As encoded in the germline V gene, CDR1 is KGHDR while CDR2 is SFDVKD. Library generation was performed with 5' RACE. The sequencing machine was an Illumina HiSeq 2000. Template switching added a universal primer binding site, and the final cDNA carried a unique molecular identifier that allowed TCR cDNA molecules to be counted accurately. Specific primers in the conserved constant-segment region were used to synthesize first-strand cDNA for TCR alpha and beta chains. To control for contamination, every cDNA library was double barcoded, receiving both a SMART-Mk sample barcode and Illumina barcodes. TruSeq adapter sequences, together with Illumina sample barcodes, were added in two successive PCR steps. The TCR alpha and beta cDNA libraries were sequenced on the Illumina HiSeq platform using custom primers. The authors processed their data as follows. MiGEC processed the raw reads to extract unique molecular identifiers, while MiXCR was used to determine the CDR3 positions. For each individual, recombination models were inferred using an EM algorithm with the repgenHMM and IGoR tools. The analysis of shared clonotypes was done with the tcR package in R, with sharing normalized by the product of cloneset sizes. To study raw recombination free of thymic and clonal selection effects, out-of-frame nonproductive sequences were analyzed. The public reads were run again by TCRdb, first through fastp at Q25 and then through MiXCR, and only productive beta chains were kept. Records with the same CDR3 protein are collapsed into one entry carrying the most frequent genes and DNA. Clone size and V and J calls follow TCRdb, not the original study. Across this sample there are hundreds of thousands of distinct CDR3 sequences, with 20% to 25% seen only once. The ten largest clones capture approximately 0.52% of the sample.

To note about this clonotype: This clone's antigen is unknown. Per-base quality was not reported, and no clone a single base away is much larger than it.

Only healthy Caucasian donors were included. The twin cohort consisted of three pairs of female monozygotic twins, all aged roughly 18 to 29 years. Positive isolation kits from Invitrogen were used to isolate the CD4+ and CD8+ T cell populations. This sample was also put to use in a study of yellow fever vaccine responses in identical twins. From the second report: According to the authors, in identical twins the way T cells responded to vaccination appeared partly convergent and partly personalized. The study precisely tracked vaccine-responding T cell clones in identical twins.

The source of this sequence is a young woman in good health. This receptor chain uses TRBV24-1 and TRBJ2-5; the D call is possibly TRBD1 or TRBD2, each sharing 6 bases. The sample was CD4+ T cells sorted from blood. DNA sequence: TGTGCCACCAGCGAAGTAGGGGGGTTGAGAGAGACCCAGTACTTC. The encoded protein is CATSEVGGLRETQYF.